These T cell receptor beta chains were read from a single sample in a study of monozygotic twins with inflammatory bowel disease. TCRdb reprocessed the 5' RACE reads and stores each CDR3 protein as one record, lacking DNA. This sample's table has roughly 160,000 distinct CDR3 sequences. The sequenced material came from blood. These receptors all stem from a human donor with ulcerative colitis or Crohn's disease, or a healthy co-twin of an affected twin (not recorded which). Both conserved end residues are part of each CDR3. Fields, in order: CDR3 length, V gene, J gene, CDR3 protein.

14	TRBV12-3/TRBV12-4	TRBJ1-6	CASSLSEGIAPLHF
14	TRBV18	TRBJ2-7	CASSPSGGFDEQYF
16	TRBV5-1	TRBJ2-2	CASSLSGGASTGELFF
17	TRBV15	TRBJ2-1	CATSDGLPGEVYNEQFF
15	TRBV7-3	TRBJ2-1	CASSPLAGDINEQFF
17	TRBV20-1	TRBJ2-3	CSARANWDRGGADTQYF
15	TRBV2	TRBJ2-1	CASSGKTSSYNEQFF
15	TRBV9	TRBJ2-1	CASSYGTGEYNEQFF
13	TRBV20-1	TRBJ1-3	CSARWDRENTIYF
16	TRBV20-1	TRBJ2-1	CSARDTTKGSYNEQFF
17	TRBV12-3/TRBV12-4	TRBJ1-4	CASSFDRGTATNEKLFF
14	TRBV7-2	TRBJ2-4	CASSPHFDKNIQYF
14	TRBV5-1	TRBJ2-3	CASSLYASTDTQYF
13	TRBV20-1	TRBJ1-5	CSAIGGGNQPQHF
14	TRBV9	TRBJ2-3	CASSVASGTDTQYF
15	TRBV15	TRBJ1-1	CATSRDQAGPTEAFF
11	TRBV12-3/TRBV12-4	TRBJ1-2	CASTKGYGYTF
16	TRBV15	TRBJ2-1	CATSRDREGTDNEQFF
15	TRBV6-5	TRBJ2-7	CASSYSIRASYEQYF
14	TRBV5-4	TRBJ2-7	CASSEWGGYYEQYF
16	TRBV18	TRBJ2-4	CASSPQGDAAKNIQYF
12	TRBV20-1	TRBJ2-7	CSAREGDYEQYF
13	TRBV5-6	TRBJ1-1	CASSLGRVSEAFF
14	TRBV12-3/TRBV12-4	TRBJ1-1	CASSLASGRTEAFF
15	TRBV18	TRBJ1-3	CASSPQQGKGNTIYF
13	TRBV7-9	TRBJ1-2	CASSPTVSGGYTF
15	TRBV27	TRBJ2-3	CASSSQRGWADTQYF
14	TRBV27	TRBJ1-2	CASGKQGAPDGYTF
15	TRBV2	TRBJ2-3	CASSANLGGTDTQYF
15	TRBV10-3	TRBJ2-3	CAIKLDRGETDTQYF
15	TRBV5-4	TRBJ1-3	CASSCEQRLESTIYF
15	TRBV18	TRBJ1-1	CASSPVEGDGTEAFF
15	TRBV3-1	TRBJ1-6	CASSQEDRANSPLHF
13	TRBV20-1	TRBJ2-2	CSARPSSSGELFF
14	TRBV5-1	TRBJ2-2	CASSLDPTTGELFF